The 4 T cell receptor beta chains presented below share a single source sample, sequenced in a study of control samples from healthy donors and cancer patients. Data came from immunoSEQ multiplex PCR; TCRdb stores just in-frame clones and leaves some out. This table has over 110,000 clones, approximately 92% appearing once. The sequencing input was blood. The source is a man younger than 40 in good health.

The rearrangement links TRBV5-1 to TRBJ2-7; maybe TRBD1 (6 bases). Trimming stripped 0 bases from V and 3 bases from J, with 7 bases between. CDR3 length: 13 amino acids. Germline CDR1 is SGHRS and CDR2 is YFSETQ. CDR3 amino acids: CASSLEDSYEQYF. The CDR3 DNA is TGCGCCAGCAGCTTGGAGGACAGCTACGAGCAGTACTTC.

The rearrangement links TRBV18 to TRBJ2-1, with D tentatively TRBD2 (5 bases). Germline V gene sequence: CDR1 KGHSH, CDR2 LQKENI. V lost 1 base, J lost 7 bases, and 20 bases lay in between. The CDR3 extends over 17 amino acids. The CDR3 here is CASSPRPGDPSGNEQFF. CDR3 in DNA: TGTGCCAGCTCACCACGCCCCGGAGACCCTTCGGGAAATGAGCAGTTCTTC.

J is TRBJ1-4 and V is TRBV11-2; D gene ambiguous. V lost 1 base to trimming and J lost 8 bases, with 8 bases between them. CDR1 is SGHAT and CDR2 is FQNNGV in the germline V gene. The CDR3 is 13 residues long. Written as DNA, the CDR3 is TGTGCCAGCAGCTTAGGCGTTTCCGAAAAACTGTTTTTT. Amino acids: CASSLGVSEKLFF.

This chain uses TRBV28 with TRBJ1-6; D might be TRBD1 (5 bases). This CDR3 contains 16 residues. V was pared by 3 bases and J by 0 bases, with 9 bases between. Germline CDR1 reads MDHEN; CDR2 reads SYDVKM. This CDR3 is CASSLGGVSYNSPLHF. In DNA form, the CDR3 reads TGTGCCAGCAGTTTGGGGGGAGTCTCCTATAATTCACCCCTCCACTTT.